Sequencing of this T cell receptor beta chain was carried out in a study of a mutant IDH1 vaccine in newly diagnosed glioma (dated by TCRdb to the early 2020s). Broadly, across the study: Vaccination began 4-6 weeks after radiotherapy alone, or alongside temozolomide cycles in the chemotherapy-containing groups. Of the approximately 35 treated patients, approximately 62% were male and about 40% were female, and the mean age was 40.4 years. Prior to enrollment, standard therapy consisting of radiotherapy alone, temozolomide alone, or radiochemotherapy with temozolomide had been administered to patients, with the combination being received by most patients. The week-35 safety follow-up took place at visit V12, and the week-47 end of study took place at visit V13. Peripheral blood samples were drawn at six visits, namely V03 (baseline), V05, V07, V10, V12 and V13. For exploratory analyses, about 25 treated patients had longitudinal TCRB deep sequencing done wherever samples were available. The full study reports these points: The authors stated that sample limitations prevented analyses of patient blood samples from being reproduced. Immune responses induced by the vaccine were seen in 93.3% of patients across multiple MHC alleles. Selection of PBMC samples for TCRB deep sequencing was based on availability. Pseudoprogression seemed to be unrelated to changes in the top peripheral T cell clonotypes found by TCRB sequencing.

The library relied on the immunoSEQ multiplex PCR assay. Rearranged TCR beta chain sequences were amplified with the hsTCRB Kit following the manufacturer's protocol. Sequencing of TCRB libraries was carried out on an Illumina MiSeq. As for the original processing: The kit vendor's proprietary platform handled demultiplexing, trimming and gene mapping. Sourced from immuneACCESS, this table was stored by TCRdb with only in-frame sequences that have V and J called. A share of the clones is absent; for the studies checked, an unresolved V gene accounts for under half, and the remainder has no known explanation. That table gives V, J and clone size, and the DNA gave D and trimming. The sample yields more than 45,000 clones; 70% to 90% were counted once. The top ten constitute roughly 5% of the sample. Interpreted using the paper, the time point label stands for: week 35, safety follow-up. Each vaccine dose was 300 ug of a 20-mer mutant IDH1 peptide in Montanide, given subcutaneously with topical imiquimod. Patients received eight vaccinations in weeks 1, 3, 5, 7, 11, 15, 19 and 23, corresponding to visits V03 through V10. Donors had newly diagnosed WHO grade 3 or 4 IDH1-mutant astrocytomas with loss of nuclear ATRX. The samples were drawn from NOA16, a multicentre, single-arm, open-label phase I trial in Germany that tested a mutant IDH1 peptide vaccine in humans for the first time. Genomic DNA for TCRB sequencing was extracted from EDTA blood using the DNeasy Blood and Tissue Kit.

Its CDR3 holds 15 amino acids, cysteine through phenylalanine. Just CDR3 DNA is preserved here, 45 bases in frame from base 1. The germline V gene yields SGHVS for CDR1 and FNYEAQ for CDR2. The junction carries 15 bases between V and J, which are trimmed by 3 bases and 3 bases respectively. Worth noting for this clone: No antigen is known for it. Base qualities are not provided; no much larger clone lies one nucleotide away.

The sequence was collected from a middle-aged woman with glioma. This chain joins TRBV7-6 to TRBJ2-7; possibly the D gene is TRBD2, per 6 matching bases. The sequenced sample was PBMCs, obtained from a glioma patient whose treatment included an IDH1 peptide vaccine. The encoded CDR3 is CASSFGTEGIYEQYF. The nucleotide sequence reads TGTGCCAGCAGCTTCGGCACGGAGGGTATCTACGAGCAGTACTTC.